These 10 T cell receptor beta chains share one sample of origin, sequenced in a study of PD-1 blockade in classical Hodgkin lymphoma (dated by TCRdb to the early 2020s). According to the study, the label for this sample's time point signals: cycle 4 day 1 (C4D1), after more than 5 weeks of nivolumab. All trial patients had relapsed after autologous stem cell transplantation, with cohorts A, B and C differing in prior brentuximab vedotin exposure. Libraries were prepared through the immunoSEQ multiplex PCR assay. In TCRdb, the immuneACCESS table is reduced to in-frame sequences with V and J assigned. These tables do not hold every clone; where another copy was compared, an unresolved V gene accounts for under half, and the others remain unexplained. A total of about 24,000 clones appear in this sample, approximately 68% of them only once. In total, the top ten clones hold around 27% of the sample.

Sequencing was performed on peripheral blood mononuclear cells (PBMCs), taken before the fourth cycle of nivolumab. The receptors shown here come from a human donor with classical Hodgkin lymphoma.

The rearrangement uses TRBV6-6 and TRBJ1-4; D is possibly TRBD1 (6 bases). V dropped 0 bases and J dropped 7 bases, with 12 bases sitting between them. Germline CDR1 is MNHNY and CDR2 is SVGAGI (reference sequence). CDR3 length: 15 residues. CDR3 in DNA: TGTGCCAGCAGTTACTCCGGGGGGCTGAGTGAAAAACTGTTTTTT. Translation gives CASSYSGGLSEKLFF.

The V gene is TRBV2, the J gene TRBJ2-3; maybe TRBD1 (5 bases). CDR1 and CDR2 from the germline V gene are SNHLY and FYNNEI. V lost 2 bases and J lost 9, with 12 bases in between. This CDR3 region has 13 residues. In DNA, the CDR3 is TGTGCCAGCAGTGAAACCGCAGGGTCCACGCAGTATTTT. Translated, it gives CASSETAGSTQYF.

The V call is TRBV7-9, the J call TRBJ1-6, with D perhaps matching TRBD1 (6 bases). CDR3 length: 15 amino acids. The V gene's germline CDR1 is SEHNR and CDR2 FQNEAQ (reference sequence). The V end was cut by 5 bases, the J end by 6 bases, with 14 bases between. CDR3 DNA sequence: TGTGCCAGCAGCGCCCCTGGGGGGCCTAATTCACCCCTCCACTTT. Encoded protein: CASSAPGGPNSPLHF.

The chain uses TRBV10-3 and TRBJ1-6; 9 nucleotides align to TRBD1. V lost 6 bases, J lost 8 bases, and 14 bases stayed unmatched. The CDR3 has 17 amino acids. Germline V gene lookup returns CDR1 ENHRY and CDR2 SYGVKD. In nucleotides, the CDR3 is TGTGCCATCAGCCCGGGACAGGGACGCTCCCGGGATTCACCCCTCCACTTT. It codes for CAISPGQGRSRDSPLHF.

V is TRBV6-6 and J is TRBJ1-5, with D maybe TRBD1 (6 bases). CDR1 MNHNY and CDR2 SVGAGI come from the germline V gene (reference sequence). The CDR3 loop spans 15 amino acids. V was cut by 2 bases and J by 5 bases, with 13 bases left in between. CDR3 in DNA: TGTGCCAGCAGTTACACTACAGGGTCGGATCAGCCCCAGCATTTT. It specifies CASSYTTGSDQPQHF.

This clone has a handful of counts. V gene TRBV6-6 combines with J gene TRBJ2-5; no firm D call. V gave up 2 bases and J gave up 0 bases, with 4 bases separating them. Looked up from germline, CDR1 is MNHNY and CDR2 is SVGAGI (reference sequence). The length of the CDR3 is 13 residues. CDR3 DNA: TGTGCCAGCAGTTACAACGACCAAGAGACCCAGTACTTC. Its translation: CASSYNDQETQYF.

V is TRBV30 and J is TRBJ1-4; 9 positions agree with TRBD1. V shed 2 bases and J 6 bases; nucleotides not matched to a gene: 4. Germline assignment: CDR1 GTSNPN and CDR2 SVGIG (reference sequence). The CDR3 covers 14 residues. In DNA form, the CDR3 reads TGTGCCTGGAGTAGTTGGGACAGGGATGAAAAACTGTTTTTT. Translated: CAWSSWDRDEKLFF.

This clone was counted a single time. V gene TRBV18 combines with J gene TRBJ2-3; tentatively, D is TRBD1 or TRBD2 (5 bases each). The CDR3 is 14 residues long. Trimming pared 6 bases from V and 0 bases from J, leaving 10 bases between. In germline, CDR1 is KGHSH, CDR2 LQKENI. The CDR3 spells CASSPGRSTDTQYF. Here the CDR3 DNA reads TGTGCCAGCTCTCCGGGACGTAGCACAGATACGCAGTATTTT.

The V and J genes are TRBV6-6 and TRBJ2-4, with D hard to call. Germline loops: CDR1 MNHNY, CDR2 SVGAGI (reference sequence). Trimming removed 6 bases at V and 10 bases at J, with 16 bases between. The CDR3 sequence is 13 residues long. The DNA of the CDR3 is TGTGCCAGCAGGGAACCCCCTAACCTTATTCAGTACTTC. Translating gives CASREPPNLIQYF.

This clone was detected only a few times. Written as DNA, the CDR3 is TGTGCCAGCAGCGTCGGGGGGGCGGGCAACTATGGCTACACCTTC. Translated: CASSVGGAGNYGYTF. This chain connects TRBV6-1 to TRBJ1-2; TRBD1 is a possible D gene (6 bases). This CDR3 is built from 15 residues. V was cut by 6 bases and J by 2 bases, with 16 bases left in between. Germline V gene sequence: CDR1 MNHNS, CDR2 SASEGT.